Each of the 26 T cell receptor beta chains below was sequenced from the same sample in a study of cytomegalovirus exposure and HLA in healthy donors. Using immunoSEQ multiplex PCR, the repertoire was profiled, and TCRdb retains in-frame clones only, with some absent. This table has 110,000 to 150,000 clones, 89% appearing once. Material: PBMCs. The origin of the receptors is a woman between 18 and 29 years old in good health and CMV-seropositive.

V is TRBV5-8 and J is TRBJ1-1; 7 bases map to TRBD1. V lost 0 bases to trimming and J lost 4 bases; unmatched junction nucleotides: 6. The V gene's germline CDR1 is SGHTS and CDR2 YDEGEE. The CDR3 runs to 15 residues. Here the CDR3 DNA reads TGTGCCAGCAGCTTGGGAGGGGGCTTAGGCACTGAAGCTTTCTTT. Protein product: CASSLGGGLGTEAFF. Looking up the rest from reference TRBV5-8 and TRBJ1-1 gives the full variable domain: EAGVTQSPTHLIKTRGQQATLRCSPISGHTSVYWYQQALGLGLQFLLWYDEGEERNRGNFPPRFSGRQFPNYSSELNVNALELEDSALYLCASSLGGGLGTEAFFGQGTRLTVV.

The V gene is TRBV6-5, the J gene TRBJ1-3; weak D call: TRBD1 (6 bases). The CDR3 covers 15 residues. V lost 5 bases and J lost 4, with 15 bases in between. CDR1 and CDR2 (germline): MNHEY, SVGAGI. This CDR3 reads CASSRGGRKGNTIYF. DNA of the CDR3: TGTGCCAGCAGTCGGGGGGGCCGAAAGGGAAACACCATATATTTT.

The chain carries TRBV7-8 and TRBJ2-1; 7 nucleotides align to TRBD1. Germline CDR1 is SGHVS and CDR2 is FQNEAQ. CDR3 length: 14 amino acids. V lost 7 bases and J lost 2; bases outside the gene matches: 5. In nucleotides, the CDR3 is TGTGCCAGCACCGAGACAGGGACCTACAATGAGCAGTTCTTC. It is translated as CASTETGTYNEQFF. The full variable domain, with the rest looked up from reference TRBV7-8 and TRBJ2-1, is GAGVSQSPRYKVAKRGQDVALRCDPISGHVSLFWYQQALGQGPEFLTYFQNEAQLDKSGLPSDRFFAERPEGSVSTLKIQRTQQEDSAVYLCASTETGTYNEQFFGPGTRLTVL.

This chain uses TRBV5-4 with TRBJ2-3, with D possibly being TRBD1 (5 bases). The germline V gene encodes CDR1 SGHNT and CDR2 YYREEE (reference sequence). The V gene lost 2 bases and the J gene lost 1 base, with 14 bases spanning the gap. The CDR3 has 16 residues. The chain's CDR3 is CASSFPPGKGTDTQYF. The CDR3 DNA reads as TGTGCCAGCAGCTTTCCCCCAGGGAAGGGCACAGATACGCAGTATTTT.

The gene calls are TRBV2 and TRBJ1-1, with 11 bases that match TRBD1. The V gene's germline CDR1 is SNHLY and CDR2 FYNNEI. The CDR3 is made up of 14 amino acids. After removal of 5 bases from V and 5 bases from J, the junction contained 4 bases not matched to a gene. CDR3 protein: CASSFGTGGTEAFF. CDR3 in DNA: TGTGCCAGCAGTTTTGGGACAGGGGGAACTGAAGCTTTCTTT.

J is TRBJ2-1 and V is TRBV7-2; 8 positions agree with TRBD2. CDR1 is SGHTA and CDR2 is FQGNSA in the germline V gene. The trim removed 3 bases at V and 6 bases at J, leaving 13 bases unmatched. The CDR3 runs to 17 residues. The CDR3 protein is CASSFNGLGGAVNEQFF. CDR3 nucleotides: TGTGCCAGCAGCTTTAACGGGCTCGGGGGGGCGGTCAATGAGCAGTTCTTC.

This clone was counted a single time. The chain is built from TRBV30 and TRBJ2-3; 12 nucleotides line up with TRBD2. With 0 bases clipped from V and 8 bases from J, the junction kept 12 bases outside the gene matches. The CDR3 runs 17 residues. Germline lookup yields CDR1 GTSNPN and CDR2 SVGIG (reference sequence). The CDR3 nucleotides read TGTGCCTGGAGTGTAGAACGGACTAGCGGGGTTCGCTGTACGCAGTATTTT. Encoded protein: CAWSVERTSGVRCTQYF.

The CDR3 DNA follows: TGTGCCAGCAGCACCGGGGACAGGGTAAGCTACGAGCAGTACTTC. It yields the protein CASSTGDRVSYEQYF. The chain links TRBV5-8 to TRBJ2-7, with 9 bases that match TRBD1. This CDR3 has 15 amino acids. The J segment lost 3 bases and the V segment lost 4 bases, leaving 8 bases of the junction unmatched. Looked up from germline, CDR1 is SGHTS and CDR2 is YDEGEE. The full variable domain, rest sourced from reference TRBV5-8 and TRBJ2-7, is EAGVTQSPTHLIKTRGQQATLRCSPISGHTSVYWYQQALGLGLQFLLWYDEGEERNRGNFPPRFSGRQFPNYSSELNVNALELEDSALYLCASSTGDRVSYEQYFGPGTRLTVT.

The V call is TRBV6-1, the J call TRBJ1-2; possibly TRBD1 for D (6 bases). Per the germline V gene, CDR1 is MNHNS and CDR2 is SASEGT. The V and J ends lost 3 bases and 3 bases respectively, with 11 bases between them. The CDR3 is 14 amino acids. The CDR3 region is CASSEWEGDYGYTF. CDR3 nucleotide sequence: TGTGCCAGCAGTGAGTGGGAGGGGGACTATGGCTACACCTTC.

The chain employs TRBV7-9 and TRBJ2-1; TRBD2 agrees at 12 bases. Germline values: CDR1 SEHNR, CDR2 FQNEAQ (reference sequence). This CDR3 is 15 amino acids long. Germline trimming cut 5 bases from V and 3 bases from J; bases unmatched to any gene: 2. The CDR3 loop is CASSPGLAGYNEQFF. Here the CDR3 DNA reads TGTGCCAGCAGCCCGGGACTAGCGGGCTACAATGAGCAGTTCTTC.

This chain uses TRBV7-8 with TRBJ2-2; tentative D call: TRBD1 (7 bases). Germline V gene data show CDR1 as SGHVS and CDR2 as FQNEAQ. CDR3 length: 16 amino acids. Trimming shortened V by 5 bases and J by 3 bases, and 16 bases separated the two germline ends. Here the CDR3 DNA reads TGTGCCAGCAGCGCAGGAGGGGGCCGGGACACCGGGGAGCTGTTTTTT. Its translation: CASSAGGGRDTGELFF.

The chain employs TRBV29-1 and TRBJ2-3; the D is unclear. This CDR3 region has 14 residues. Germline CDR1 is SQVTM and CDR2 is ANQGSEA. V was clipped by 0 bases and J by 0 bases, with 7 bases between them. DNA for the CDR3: TGCAGCGTTGAAGATGGAGTTAGCACAGATACGCAGTATTTT. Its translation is CSVEDGVSTDTQYF.

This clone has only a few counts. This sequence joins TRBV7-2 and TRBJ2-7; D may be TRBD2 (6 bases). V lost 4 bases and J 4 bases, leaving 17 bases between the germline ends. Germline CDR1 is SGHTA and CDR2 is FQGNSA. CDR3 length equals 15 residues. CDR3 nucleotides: TGTGCCAGCAGCTGGAACGGGGCTAGCGTATACGAGCAGTACTTC. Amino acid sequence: CASSWNGASVYEQYF.

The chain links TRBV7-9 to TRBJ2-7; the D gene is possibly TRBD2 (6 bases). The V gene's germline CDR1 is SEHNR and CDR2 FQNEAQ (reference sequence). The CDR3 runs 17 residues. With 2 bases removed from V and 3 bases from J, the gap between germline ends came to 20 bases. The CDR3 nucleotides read TGTGCCAGCAGCTTAAGTCGCGGGGAATCGTCGTTCTACGAGCAGTACTTC. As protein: CASSLSRGESSFYEQYF.

For the CDR3, the DNA is TGTGCCAGCTCACCTGGACAGGCGGATGAAAAACTGTTTTTT. This codes for CASSPGQADEKLFF. The chain couples TRBV18 to TRBJ1-4, with TRBD1 matching over 7 bases. This CDR3 spans 14 amino acids. With V trimmed by 3 bases and J by 6 bases, 4 bases remained unmatched. Germline V CDR1 and CDR2: KGHSH, LQKENI.

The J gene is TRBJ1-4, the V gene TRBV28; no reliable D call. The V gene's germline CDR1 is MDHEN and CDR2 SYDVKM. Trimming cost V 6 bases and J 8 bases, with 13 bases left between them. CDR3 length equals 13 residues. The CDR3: CASSLSGGEKLFF. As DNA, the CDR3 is TGTGCCAGCAGCCTTAGCGGTGGGGAAAAACTGTTTTTT.

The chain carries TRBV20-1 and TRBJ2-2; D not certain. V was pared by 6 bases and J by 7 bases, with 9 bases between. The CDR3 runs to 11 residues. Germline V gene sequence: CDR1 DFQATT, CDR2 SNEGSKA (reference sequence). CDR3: CSATYGGELFF. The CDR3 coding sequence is TGCAGTGCCACCTATGGCGGGGAGCTGTTTTTT.

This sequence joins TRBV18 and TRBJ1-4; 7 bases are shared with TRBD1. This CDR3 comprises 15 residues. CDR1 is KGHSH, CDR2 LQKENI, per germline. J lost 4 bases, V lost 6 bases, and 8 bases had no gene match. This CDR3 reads CASSSTGAHNEKLFF. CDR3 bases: TGTGCCAGCTCCAGTACAGGGGCCCATAATGAAAAACTGTTTTTT.

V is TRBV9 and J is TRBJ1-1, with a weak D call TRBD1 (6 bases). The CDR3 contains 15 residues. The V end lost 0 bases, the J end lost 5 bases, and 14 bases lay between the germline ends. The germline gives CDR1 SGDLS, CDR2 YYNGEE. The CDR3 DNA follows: TGTGCCAGCAGCGTAGGAACAGGGTCGAGGACTGAAGCTTTCTTT. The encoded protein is CASSVGTGSRTEAFF. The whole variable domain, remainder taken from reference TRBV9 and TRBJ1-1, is DSGVTQTPKHLITATGQRVTLRCSPRSGDLSVYWYQQSLDQGLQFLIQYYNGEERAKGNILERFSAQQFPDLHSELNLSSLELGDSALYFCASSVGTGSRTEAFFGQGTRLTVV.

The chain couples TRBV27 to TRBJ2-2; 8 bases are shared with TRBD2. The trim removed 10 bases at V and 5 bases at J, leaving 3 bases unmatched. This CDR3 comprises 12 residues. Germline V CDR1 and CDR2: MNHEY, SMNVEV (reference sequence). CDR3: CATIAGTGELFF. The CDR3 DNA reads TGTGCCACCATAGCGGGGACCGGGGAGCTGTTTTTT.

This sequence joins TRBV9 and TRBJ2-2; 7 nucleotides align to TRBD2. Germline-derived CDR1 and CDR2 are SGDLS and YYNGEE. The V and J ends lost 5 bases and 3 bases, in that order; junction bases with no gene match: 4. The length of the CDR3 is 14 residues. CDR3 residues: CASRWEGYTGELFF. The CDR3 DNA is TGTGCCAGCAGGTGGGAGGGTTACACCGGGGAGCTGTTTTTT.

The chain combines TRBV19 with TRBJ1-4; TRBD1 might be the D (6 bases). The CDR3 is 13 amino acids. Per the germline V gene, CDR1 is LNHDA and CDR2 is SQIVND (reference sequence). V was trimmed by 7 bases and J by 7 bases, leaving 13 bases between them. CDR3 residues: CASTGGLFEKLFF. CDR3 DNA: TGTGCCAGTACGGGGGGGCTTTTTGAAAAACTGTTTTTT.

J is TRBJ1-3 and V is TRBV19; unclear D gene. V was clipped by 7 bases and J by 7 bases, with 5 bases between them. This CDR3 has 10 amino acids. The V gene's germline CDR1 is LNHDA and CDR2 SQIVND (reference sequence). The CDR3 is CASMRNTIYF. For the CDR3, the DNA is TGTGCCAGTATGCGGAACACCATATATTTT.

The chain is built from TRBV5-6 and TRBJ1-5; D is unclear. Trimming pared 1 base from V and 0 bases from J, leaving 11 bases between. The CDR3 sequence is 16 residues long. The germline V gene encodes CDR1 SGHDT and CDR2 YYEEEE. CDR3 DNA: TGTGCCAGCAGCTTGAACCCCCGCTATAGCAATCAGCCCCAGCATTTT. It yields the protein CASSLNPRYSNQPQHF.

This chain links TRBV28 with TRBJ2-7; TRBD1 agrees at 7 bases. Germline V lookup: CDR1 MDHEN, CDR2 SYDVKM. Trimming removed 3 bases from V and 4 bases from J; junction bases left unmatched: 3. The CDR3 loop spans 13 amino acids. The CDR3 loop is CASSLAGGYEQYF. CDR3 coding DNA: TGTGCCAGCAGTTTGGCAGGGGGATACGAGCAGTACTTC.

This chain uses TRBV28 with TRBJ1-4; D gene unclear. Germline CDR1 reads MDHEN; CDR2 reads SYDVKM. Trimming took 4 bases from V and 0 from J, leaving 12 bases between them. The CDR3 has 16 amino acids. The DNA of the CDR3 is TGTGCCAGCAGTTCCCGGACGGGGACAACTAATGAAAAACTGTTTTTT. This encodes CASSSRTGTTNEKLFF.